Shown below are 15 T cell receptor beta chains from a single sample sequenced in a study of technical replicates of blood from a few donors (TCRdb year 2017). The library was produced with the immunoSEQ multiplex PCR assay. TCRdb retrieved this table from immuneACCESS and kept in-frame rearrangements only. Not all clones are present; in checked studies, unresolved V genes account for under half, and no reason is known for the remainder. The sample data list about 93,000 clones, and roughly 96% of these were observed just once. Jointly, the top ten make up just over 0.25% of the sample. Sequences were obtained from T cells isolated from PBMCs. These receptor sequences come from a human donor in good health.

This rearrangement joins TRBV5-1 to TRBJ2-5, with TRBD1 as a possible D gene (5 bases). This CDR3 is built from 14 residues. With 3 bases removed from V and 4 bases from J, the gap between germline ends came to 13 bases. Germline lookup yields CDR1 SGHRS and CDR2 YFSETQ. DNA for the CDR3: TGCGCCAGCAGCTCGGAAAGGGGCGGAGAGACCCAGTACTTC. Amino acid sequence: CASSSERGGETQYF.

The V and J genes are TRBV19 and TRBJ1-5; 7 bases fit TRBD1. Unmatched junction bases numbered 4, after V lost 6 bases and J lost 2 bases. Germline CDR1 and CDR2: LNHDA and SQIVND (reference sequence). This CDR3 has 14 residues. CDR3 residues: CASSTQGRNQPQHF. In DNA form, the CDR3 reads TGTGCCAGTAGCACACAGGGGCGCAATCAGCCCCAGCATTTT.

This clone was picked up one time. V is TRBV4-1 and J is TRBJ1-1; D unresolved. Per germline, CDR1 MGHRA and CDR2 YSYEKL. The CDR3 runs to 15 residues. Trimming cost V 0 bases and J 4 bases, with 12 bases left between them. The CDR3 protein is CASSQDESAGTEAFF. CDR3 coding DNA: TGCGCCAGCAGCCAAGATGAGTCGGCGGGCACTGAAGCTTTCTTT.

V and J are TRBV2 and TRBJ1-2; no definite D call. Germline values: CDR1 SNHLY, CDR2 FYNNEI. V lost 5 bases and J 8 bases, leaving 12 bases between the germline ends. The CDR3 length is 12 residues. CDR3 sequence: CASSIEGSGYTF. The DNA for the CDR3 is TGTGCCAGCAGTATAGAGGGTTCGGGCTACACCTTC.

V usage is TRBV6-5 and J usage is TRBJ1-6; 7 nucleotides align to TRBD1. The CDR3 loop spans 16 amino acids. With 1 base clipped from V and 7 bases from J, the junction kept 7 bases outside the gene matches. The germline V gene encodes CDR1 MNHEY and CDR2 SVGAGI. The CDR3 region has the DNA TGTGCCAGCAGTTACTTCCAGGGGGGCGGAAATTCACCCCTCCACTTT. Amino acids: CASSYFQGGGNSPLHF.

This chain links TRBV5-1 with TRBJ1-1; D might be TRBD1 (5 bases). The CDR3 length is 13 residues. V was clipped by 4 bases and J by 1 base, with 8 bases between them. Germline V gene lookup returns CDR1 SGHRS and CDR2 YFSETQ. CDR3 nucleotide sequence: TGCGCCAGCAGCACCGGACAGAACACTGAAGCTTTCTTT. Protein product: CASSTGQNTEAFF.

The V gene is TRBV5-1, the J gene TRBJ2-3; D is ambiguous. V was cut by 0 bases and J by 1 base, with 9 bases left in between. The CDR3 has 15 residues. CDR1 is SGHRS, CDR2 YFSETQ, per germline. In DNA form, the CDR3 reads TGCGCCAGCAGCTTGGAAAAGGAGCGCACAGATACGCAGTATTTT. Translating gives CASSLEKERTDTQYF.

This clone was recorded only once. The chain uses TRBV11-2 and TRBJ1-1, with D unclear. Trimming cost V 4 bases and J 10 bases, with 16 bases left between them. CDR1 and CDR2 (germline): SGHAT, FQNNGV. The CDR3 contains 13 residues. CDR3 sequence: CASSYIGPSGAFF. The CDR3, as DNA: TGTGCCAGCAGCTACATTGGGCCGTCAGGAGCTTTCTTT.

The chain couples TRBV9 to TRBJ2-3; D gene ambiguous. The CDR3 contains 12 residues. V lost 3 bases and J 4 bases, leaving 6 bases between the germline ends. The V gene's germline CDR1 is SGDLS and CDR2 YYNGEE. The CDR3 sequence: CASSATPDTQYF. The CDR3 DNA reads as TGTGCCAGCAGCGCGACTCCAGATACGCAGTATTTT.

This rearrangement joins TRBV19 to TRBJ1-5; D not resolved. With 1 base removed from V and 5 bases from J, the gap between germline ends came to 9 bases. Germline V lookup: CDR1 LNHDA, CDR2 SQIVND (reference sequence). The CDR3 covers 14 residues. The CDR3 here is CASSIAGGDQPQHF. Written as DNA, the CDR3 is TGTGCCAGTAGTATAGCCGGCGGAGATCAGCCCCAGCATTTT.

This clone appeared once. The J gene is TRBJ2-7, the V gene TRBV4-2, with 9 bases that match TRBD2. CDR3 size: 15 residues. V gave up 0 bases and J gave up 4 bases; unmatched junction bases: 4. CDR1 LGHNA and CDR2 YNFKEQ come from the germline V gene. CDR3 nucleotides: TGTGCCAGCAGCCAAGAACTAGCGGGTACTTACGAGCAGTACTTC. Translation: CASSQELAGTYEQYF.

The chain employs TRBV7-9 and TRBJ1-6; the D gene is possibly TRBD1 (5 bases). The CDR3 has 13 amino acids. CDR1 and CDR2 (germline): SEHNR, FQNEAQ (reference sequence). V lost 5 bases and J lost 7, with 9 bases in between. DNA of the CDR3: TGTGCCAGCAGCACACGACAGAATTCACCCCTCCACTTT. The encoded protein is CASSTRQNSPLHF.

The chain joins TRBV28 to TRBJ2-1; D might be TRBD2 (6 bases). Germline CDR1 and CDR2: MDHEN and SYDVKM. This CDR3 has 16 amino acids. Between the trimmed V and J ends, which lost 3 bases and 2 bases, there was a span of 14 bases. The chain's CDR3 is CASSFEEDYPYNEQFF. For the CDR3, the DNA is TGTGCCAGCAGTTTTGAAGAGGACTATCCCTACAATGAGCAGTTCTTC.

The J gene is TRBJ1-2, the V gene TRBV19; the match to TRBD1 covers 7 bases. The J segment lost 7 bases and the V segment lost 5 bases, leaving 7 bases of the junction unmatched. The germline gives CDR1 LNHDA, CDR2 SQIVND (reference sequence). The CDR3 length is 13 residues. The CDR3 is CASSLPRQGGYTF. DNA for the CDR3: TGTGCCAGTAGTCTACCCCGACAGGGTGGCTACACCTTC. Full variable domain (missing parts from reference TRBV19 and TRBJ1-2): DGGITQSPKYLFRKEGQNVTLSCEQNLNHDAMYWYRQDPGQGLRLIYYSQIVNDFQKGDIAEGYSVSREKKESFPLTVTSAQKNPTAFYLCASSLPRQGGYTFGSGTRLTVV.

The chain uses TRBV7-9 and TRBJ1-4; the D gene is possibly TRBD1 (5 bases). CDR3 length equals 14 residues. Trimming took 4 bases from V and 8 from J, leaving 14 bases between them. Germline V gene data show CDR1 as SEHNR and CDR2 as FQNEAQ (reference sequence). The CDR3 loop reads CASSSGGSGEKLFF. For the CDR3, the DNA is TGTGCCAGCAGCTCCGGGGGGTCAGGAGAAAAACTGTTTTTT.